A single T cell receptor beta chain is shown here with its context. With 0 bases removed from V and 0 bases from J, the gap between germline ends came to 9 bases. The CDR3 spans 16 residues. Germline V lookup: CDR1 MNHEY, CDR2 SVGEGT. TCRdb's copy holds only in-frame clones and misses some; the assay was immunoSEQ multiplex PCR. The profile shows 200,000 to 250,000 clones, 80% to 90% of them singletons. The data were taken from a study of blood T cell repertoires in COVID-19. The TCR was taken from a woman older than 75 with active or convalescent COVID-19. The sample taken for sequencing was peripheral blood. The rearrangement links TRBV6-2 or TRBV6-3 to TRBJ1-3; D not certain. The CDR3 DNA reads TGTGCCAGCAGTTACTCCCCCAGAACCTCTGGAAACACCATATATTTT. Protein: CASSYSPRTSGNTIYF.